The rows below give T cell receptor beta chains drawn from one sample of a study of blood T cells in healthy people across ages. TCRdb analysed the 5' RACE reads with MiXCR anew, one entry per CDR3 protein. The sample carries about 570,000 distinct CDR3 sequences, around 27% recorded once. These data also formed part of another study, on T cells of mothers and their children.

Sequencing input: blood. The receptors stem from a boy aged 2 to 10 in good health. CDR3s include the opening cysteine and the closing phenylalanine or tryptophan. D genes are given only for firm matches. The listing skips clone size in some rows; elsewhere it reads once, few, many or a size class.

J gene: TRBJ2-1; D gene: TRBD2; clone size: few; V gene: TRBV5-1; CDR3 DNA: TGCGCCAGCAGTCTAGGACTAGCGGGCCAGAATGAGCAGTTCTTC; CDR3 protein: CASSLGLAGQNEQFF
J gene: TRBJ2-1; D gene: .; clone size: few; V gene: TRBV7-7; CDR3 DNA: TGTGCTAGCAGCTCCCAACCCAAGCCCTACAATGAGCAGTTCTTC; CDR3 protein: CASSSQPKPYNEQFF
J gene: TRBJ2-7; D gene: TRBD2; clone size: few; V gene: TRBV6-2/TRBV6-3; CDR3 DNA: TGTGCCAGCAGACTTGGACTAGTCGGAACCTACGAGCAGTACTTC; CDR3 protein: CASRLGLVGTYEQYF
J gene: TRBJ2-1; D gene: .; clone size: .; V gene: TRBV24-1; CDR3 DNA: TGTGCCACCAGTAATCGGTTCGGGGATGAGCAGTTCTTC; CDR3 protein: CATSNRFGDEQFF
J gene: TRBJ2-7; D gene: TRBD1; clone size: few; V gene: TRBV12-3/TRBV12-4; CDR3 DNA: TGTGCCAGCAGACAGGGGACAGGGAGCTCCTACGAGCAGTACTTC; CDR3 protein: CASRQGTGSSYEQYF
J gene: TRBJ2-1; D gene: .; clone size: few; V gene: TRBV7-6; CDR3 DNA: TGTGCCAGCAGCTTAAGGCCTAGCTCCTACAATGAGCAGTTCTTC; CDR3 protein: CASSLRPSSYNEQFF
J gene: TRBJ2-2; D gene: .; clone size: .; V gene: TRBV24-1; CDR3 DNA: TGTGCCACCAGTGCTACGGGGACTTCGAACACCGGGGAGCTGTTTTTT; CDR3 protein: CATSATGTSNTGELFF
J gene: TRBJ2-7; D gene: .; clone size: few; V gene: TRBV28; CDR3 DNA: TGTGCCAGCAGTCAGACTCCCTCCTACGAGCAGTACTTC; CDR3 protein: CASSQTPSYEQYF
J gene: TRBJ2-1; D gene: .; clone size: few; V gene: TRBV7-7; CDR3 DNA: TGTGCCAGCAGCCCGGGACTCGGACGGGATGAGCAGTTCTTC; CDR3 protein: CASSPGLGRDEQFF
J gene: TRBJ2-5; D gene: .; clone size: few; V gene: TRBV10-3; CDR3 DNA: TGTGCCATCAGTCCCGACACCCAAGAGACCCAGTACTTC; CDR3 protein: CAISPDTQETQYF
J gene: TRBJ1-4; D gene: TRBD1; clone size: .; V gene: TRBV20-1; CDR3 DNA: TGCAGTGCCGACAGGGGGGACGAAAAACTGTTTTTT; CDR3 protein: CSADRGDEKLFF
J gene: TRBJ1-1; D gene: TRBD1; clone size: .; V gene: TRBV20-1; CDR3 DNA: TGCAGTGCCACGCTACAGACAGGGAATGAAGCTTTCTTT; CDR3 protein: CSATLQTGNEAFF
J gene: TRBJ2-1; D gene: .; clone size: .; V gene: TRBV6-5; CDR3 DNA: TGTGCCAGCAGTTACTACCATTCTAGCTCCTACAATGAGCAGTTCTTC; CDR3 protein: CASSYYHSSSYNEQFF
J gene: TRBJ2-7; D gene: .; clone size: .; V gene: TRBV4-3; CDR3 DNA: TGCGCCAGCAGCCAAGATCGAGGGCCCCCCTACGAGCAGTACTTC; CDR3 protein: CASSQDRGPPYEQYF
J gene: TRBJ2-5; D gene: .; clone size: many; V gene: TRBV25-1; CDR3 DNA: TGTGCCAGCAGAGGGCAGGAAGGGGAGACCCAGTACTTC; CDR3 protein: CASRGQEGETQYF
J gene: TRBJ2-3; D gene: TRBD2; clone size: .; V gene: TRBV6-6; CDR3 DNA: TGTGCCAGCAGCTCACTAGCGGCCCACACAGATACGCAGTATTTT; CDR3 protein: CASSSLAAHTDTQYF
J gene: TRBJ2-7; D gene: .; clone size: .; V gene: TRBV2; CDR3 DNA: TGTGCCAGCAGTGTTGGCCGGAGCTCCTACGAGCAGTACTTC; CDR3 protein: CASSVGRSSYEQYF
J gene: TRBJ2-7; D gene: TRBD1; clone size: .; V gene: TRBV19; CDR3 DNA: TGTGCCAGTAACGACAGGGGGCCGACCTACGAGCAGTACTTC; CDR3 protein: CASNDRGPTYEQYF
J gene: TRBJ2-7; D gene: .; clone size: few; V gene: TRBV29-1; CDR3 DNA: TGCAGCGTGGAGCCCAGACTTTCTGGGGAGCAGTACTTC; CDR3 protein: CSVEPRLSGEQYF
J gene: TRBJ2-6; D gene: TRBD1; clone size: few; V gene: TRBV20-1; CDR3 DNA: TGCAGTGCTAGAGCCACGGGACAGGGAAAAGCTGGGGCCAACGTCCTGACTTTC; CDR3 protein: CSARATGQGKAGANVLTF
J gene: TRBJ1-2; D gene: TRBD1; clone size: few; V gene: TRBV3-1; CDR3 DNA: TGTGCCAGCAGCCATCTGGTACAAAGTAAGGACAGGGGAAATGGCTACACCTTC; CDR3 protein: CASSHLVQSKDRGNGYTF
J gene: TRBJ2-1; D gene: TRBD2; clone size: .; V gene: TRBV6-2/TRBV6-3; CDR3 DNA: TGTGCCAGCAGTTACTCTGCGGGAGGGGCCTACAATGAGCAGTTCTTC; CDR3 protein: CASSYSAGGAYNEQFF
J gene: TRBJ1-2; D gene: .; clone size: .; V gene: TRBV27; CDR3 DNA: TGTGCCAGCAGTCCTGCGGTTAACTATGGCTACACCTTC; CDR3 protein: CASSPAVNYGYTF
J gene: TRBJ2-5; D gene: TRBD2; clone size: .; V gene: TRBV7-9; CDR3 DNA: TGTGCCAGCAGCCCTGGACTAGCGAAAGAGACCCAGTACTTC; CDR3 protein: CASSPGLAKETQYF
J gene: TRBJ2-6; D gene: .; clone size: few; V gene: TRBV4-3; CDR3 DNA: TGCGCCAGCAGCCTCGGTGAGACTGGGGCCGACGTCCTGACTTTC; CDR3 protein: CASSLGETGADVLTF
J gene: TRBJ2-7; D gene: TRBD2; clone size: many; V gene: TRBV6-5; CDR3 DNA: TGTGCCAGCACCCCCTCCGGGGGGACCTCCTACGAGCAGTACTTC; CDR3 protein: CASTPSGGTSYEQYF
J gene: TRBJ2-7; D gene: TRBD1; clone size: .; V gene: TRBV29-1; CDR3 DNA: TGCAGCGTTGATCCGGGACAGGGCATCCACGAGCAGTACTTC; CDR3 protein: CSVDPGQGIHEQYF
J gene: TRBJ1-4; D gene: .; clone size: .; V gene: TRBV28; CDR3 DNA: TGTGCCAGCAGCCTAATACCCATGGATGAAAAACTGTTTTTT; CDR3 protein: CASSLIPMDEKLFF
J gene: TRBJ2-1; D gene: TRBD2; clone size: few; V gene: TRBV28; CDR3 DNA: TGTGCCAGCAGCCTCCCCACTAGCGGGAGTCTAAAAGAGCAGTTCTTC; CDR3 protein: CASSLPTSGSLKEQFF
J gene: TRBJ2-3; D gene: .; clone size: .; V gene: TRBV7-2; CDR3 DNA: TGTGCCAGCAGCACCAGCTATACGCAGTATTTT; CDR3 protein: CASSTSYTQYF
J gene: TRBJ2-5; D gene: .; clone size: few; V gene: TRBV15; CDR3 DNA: TGTGCCACCAGCAGAGAAGGTCGGACCCAGTACTTC; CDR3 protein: CATSREGRTQYF
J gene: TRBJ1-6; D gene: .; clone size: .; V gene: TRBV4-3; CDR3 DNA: TGCGCCAGCAGCCAAGCGCGAGGGTTTGATGATTCACCCCTCCACTTT; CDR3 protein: CASSQARGFDDSPLHF
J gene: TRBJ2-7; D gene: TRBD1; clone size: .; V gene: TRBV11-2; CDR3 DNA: TGTGCCAGCAGCTATGGGACAGGGGAATCCTACGAGCAGTACTTC; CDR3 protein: CASSYGTGESYEQYF
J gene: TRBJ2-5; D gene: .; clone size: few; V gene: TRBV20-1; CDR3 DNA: TGCAGTGCTAGATCAGGCACATCCGGGGAGACCCAGTACTTC; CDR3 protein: CSARSGTSGETQYF
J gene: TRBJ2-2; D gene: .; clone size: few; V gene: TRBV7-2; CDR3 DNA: TGTGCCAGCAGCTTAGAGGCCGGGAACACCGGGGAGCTGTTTTTT; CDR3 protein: CASSLEAGNTGELFF
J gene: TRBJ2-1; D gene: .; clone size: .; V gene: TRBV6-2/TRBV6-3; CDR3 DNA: TGTGCCAGCAGTCACCGGGTCTTCAATGAGCAGTTCTTC; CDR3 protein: CASSHRVFNEQFF
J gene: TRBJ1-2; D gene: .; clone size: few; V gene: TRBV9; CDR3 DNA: TGTGCCAGCAGCGAACGGGACACATCAAACTATGGCTACACCTTC; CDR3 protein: CASSERDTSNYGYTF
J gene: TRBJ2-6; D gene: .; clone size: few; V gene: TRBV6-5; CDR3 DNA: TGTGCCAGCGGGGGACACCTCTCTGGGGCCAACGTCCTGACTTTC; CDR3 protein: CASGGHLSGANVLTF
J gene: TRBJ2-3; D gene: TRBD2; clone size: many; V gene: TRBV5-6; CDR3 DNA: TGTGCCAGCAGCGCGACTAGCGGGAACGCAGATACGCAGTATTTT; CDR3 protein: CASSATSGNADTQYF
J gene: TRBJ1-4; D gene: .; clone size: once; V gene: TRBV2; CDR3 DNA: TGTGCCAGCAGCGCACAGGATTCGGCTAATGAAAAACTGTTTTTT; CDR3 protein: CASSAQDSANEKLFF
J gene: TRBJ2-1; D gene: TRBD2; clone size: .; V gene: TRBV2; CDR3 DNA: TGTGCCAGCAGAAAACGGACTAGCGGGAGCTACAATGAGCAGTTCTTC; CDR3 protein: CASRKRTSGSYNEQFF
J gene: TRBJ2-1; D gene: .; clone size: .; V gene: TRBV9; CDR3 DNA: TGTGCCAGCAGCGTAGCTGAGGGGAGGATTGAGCAGTTCTTC; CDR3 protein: CASSVAEGRIEQFF
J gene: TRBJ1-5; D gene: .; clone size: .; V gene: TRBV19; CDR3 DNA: TGTGCCAGTAGTCCCCTCGGACATAGCAATCAGCCCCAGCATTTT; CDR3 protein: CASSPLGHSNQPQHF
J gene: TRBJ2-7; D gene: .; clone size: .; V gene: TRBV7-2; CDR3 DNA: TGTGCCAGCAGCCCGGCTGTTGGGACCTACGAGCAGTACTTC; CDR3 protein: CASSPAVGTYEQYF
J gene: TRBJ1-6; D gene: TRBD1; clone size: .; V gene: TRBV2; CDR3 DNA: TGTGCCAGCAGTACCAGACAGGGAAATAATTCACCCCTCCACTTT; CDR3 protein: CASSTRQGNNSPLHF
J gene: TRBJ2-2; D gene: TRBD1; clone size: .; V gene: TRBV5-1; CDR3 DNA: TGCGCCAGCAGCTTGGGACCCGGGACAGATGACACCGGGGAGCTGTTTTTT; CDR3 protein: CASSLGPGTDDTGELFF
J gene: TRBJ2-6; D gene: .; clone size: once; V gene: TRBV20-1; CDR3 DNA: TGCAGTGCCGACCCCTCAGGGTCTGGGGCCAACGTCCTGACTTTC; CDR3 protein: CSADPSGSGANVLTF
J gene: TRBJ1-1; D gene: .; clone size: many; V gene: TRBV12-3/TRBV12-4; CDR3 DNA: TGTGCCAGCAGTTTTGGGGGGGAAGCTTTCTTT; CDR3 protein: CASSFGGEAFF
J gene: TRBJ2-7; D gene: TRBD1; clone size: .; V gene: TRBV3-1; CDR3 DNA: TGTGCCAGCAGCCAAGAGGGGACAGGGGGCTTCTTCTACGAGCAGTACTTC; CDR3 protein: CASSQEGTGGFFYEQYF
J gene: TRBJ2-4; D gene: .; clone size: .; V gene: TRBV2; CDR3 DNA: TGTGCCAGTCTACCGGAAACTAGTATCAAAAACATTCAGTACTTC; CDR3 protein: CASLPETSIKNIQYF
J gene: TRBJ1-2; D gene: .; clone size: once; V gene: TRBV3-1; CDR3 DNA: TGTGCCAGCAGCCAGACATCAAACTATGGCTACACCTTC; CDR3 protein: CASSQTSNYGYTF
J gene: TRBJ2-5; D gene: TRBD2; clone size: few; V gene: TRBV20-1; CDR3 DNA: TGCAGTGCTATCCGACTAGCGGGGCGCCAAGAGACCCAGTACTTC; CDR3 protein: CSAIRLAGRQETQYF
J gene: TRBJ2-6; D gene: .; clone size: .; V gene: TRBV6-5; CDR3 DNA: TGTGCCAGCACTCCCGCCGGGGCAACTGGGGCCAACGTCCTGACTTTC; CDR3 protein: CASTPAGATGANVLTF
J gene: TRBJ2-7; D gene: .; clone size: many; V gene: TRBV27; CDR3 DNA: TGTGCCAGCACCCGAGGGCCGAACTACGAGCAGTACTTC; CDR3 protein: CASTRGPNYEQYF
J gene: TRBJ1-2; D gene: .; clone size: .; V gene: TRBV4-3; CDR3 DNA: TGCGCCAGCAGCCAGGGGGAAACAAAGTTAAATGGCTACACCTTC; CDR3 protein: CASSQGETKLNGYTF